This T cell receptor (beta chain) came from a study of shared clonotypes between healthy human individuals. Trimming pared 5 bases from V and 9 bases from J, leaving 20 bases between. The CDR3 length is 15 residues. The V gene's germline CDR1 is MDHEN and CDR2 SYDVKM. TCRdb's table, derived via immunoSEQ multiplex PCR, lists solely in-frame clones and lacks some. The sample holds some 2,500,000 clones, approximately 93% seen once. The source is a man between 18 and 35 years old in good health. Some clones in this sample may be carry-over from other donors' samples. V and J are TRBV28 and TRBJ2-1; tentatively, D is TRBD2 (6 bases). Sequencing was done on a sample of naive CD4+ T cells from PBMCs. As to subset: CD45RA+ positively selected. The CDR3 sequence is CASSLPGGPIFEQFF. Written as DNA, the CDR3 is TGTGCCAGCAGTCTTCCCGGAGGGCCTATTTTTGAGCAGTTCTTC.